The sample holds a few counts of the clone carrying this T cell receptor (beta chain). No antigen is known for it. The source of the sample is a study of beta chain features in type 1 diabetes. The CDR3 is 18 amino acids. Per the germline V gene, CDR1 is SGHAT and CDR2 is FQNNGV. Trimming removed 5 bases at V and 11 bases at J, with 30 bases between. All of the isolated RNA was reverse transcribed, so expressed TCRB transcripts were sequenced. Reads from naive, central memory and regulatory T cell samples averaged about 3.9 million. Measured with immunoSEQ multiplex PCR; TCRdb has only the in-frame clones, and not every one. Of about 650,000 clones listed, around 12% are singletons. Findings of the study overall: TCRB CDR3 length was moderately but significantly reduced in all four CD4+ subsets of Type 1 diabetes patients. Here, the possible influence of HLA type (on TCRB rearrangement) remained unresolved. A cDNA-based sequencing approach could over-represent cells with high TCR expression.

Naive, central memory, regulatory and stem cell-like memory cells within the CD4+ compartment were sorted using CD45RO/CCR7/CD25/CD127/CD95/CD27. The TCR comes from a man aged 30 to 39 with type 1 diabetes. V is TRBV11-2 and J is TRBJ2-2; D might be TRBD1 (6 bases). Sequencing was carried out using naive CD4+ T cells from blood. CDR3 sequence (DNA): TGTGCCAGCAGCACGTCGATAGCCGGGACACCCTCGTACGACGAGCTGTTTTTT. Translated: CASSTSIAGTPSYDELFF.